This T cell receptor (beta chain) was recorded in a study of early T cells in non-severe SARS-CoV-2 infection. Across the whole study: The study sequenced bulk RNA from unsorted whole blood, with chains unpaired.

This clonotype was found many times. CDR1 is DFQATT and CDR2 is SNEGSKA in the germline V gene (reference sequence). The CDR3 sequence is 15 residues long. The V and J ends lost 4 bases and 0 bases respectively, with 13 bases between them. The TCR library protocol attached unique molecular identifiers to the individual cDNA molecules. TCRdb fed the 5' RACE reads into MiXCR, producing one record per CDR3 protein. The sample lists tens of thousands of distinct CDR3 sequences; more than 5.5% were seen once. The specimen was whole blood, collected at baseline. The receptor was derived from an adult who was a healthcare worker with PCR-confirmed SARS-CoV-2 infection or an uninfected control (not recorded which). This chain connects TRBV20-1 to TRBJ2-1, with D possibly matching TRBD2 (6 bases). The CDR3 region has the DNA TGCAGTGCTAAGGAGGGTCTCAGCTCCTACAATGAGCAGTTCTTC. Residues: CSAKEGLSSYNEQFF.